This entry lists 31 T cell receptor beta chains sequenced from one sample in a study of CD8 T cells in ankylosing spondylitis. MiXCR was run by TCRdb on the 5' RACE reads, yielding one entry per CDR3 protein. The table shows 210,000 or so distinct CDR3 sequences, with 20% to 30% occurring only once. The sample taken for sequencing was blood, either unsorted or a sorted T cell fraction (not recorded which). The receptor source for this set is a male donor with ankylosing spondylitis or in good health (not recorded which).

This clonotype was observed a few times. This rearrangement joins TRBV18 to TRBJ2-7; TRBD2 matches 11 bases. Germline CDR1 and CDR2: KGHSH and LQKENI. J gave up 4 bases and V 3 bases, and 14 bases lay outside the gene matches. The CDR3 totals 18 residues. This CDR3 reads CASSPATGTSGAWYEQYF. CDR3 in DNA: TGTGCCAGCTCACCGGCCACCGGGACTAGCGGTGCGTGGTACGAGCAGTACTTC.

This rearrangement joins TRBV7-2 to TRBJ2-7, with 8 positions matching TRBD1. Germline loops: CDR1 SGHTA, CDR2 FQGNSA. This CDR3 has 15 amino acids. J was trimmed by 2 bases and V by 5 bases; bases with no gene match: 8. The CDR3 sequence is CASSPGTGGPYEQYF. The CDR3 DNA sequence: TGTGCCAGCAGCCCCGGGACAGGTGGCCCCTACGAGCAGTACTTC.

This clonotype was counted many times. The CDR3 DNA follows: TGTGCCAGCAGTATGAGAGGCACCGGGGAGCTGTTTTTT. It translates to CASSMRGTGELFF. The chain joins TRBV6-1 to TRBJ2-2; D ambiguous. The CDR3 runs to 13 residues. CDR1 is MNHNS, CDR2 SASEGT, per germline. Between the trimmed V and J ends, which lost 5 bases and 4 bases, there was a span of 8 bases.

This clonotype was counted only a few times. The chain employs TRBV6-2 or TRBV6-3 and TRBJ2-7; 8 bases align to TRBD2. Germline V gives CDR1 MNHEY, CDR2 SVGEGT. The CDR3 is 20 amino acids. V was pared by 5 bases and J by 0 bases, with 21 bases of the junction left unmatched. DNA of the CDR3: TGTGCCAGCAGTCCCTCTAGACGTAGTCTAGCGGGCGAGAGCTCCTACGAGCAGTACTTC. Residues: CASSPSRRSLAGESSYEQYF.

CDR3 nucleotide sequence: TGTGCCAGCAGTATGGAACTACCCAATGAGCAGTTCTTC. Translating it yields CASSMELPNEQFF. This chain joins TRBV2 and TRBJ2-1; D remains ambiguous. The CDR3 is 13 amino acids. Germline V gene lookup returns CDR1 SNHLY and CDR2 FYNNEI. Between the trimmed V and J ends, which lost 5 bases and 6 bases, there was a span of 11 bases.

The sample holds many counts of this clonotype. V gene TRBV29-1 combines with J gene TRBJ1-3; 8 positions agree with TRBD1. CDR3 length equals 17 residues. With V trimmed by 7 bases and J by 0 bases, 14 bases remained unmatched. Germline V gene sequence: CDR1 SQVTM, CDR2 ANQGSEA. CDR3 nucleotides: TGCAGCGCCGTACGAGGGACAGGTCGATCCTCTGGAAACACCATATATTTT. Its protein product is CSAVRGTGRSSGNTIYF.

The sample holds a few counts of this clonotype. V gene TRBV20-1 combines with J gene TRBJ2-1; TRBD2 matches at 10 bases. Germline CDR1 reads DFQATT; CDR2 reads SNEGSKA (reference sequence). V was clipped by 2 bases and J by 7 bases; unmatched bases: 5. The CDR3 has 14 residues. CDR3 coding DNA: TGCAGTGCTAGACTAGCGGGAGTCGGTAATGAGCAGTTCTTC. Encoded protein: CSARLAGVGNEQFF.

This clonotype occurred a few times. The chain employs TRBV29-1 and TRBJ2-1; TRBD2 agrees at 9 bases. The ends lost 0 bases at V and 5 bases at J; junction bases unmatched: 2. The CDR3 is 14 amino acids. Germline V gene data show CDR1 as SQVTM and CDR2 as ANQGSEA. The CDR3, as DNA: TGCAGCGTTGAAGAACTAGCGGGCAACAATGAGCAGTTCTTC. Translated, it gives CSVEELAGNNEQFF.

The CDR3 here is CASSQDSTSGGNEQFF. For the CDR3, the DNA is TGTGCCAGCAGCCAAGATTCAACATCAGGGGGCAATGAGCAGTTCTTC. The V gene is TRBV4-2, the J gene TRBJ2-1; 7 nucleotides agree with TRBD1. Trimming removed 0 bases from V and 6 bases from J; junction bases left unmatched: 8. The length of the CDR3 is 16 residues. The germline gives CDR1 LGHNA, CDR2 YNFKEQ.

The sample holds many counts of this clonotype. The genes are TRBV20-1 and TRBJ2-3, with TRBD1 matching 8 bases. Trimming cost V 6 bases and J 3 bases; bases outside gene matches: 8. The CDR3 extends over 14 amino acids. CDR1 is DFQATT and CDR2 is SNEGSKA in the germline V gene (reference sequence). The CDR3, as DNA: TGCAGTGCCCCGGGACAGGCTGGAACAGATACGCAGTATTTT. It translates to CSAPGQAGTDTQYF.

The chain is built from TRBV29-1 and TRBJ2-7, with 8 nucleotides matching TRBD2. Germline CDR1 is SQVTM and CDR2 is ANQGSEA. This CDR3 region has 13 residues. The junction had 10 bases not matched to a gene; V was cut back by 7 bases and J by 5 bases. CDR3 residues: CSAQKLAGHEQYF. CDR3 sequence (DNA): TGCAGCGCCCAAAAGCTAGCGGGCCACGAGCAGTACTTC.

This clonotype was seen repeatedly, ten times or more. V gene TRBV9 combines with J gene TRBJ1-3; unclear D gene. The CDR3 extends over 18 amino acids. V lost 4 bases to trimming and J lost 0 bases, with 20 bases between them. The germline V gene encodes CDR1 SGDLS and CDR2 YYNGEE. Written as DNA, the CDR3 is TGTGCCAGCAGCTCCCGTATTATTGGCCCGAGCTCTGGAAACACCATATATTTT. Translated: CASSSRIIGPSSGNTIYF.

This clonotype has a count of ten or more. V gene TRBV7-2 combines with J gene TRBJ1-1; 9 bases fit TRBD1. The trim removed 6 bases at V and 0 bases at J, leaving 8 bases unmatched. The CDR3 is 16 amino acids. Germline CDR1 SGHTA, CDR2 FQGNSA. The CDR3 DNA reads TGTGCCAGCAGTCCGAGGACAGGGGACATGAACACTGAAGCTTTCTTT. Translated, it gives CASSPRTGDMNTEAFF.

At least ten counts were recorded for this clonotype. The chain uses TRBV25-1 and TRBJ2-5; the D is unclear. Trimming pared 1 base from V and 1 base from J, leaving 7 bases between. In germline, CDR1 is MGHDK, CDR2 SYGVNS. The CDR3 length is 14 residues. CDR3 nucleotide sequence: TGTGCCAGCAGTGAATGGGCAGCCCAAGAGACCCAGTACTTC. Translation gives CASSEWAAQETQYF.

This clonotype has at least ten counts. The chain's CDR3 is CASRTLALVSYNEQFF. In DNA, the CDR3 is TGTGCCAGCAGGACCCTGGCGTTAGTTTCCTACAATGAGCAGTTCTTC. The chain recombines TRBV27 with TRBJ2-1; D remains unclear. The V end lost 6 bases, the J end lost 1 base, and 16 bases lay between the germline ends. The CDR3 has 16 residues. Germline V CDR1 and CDR2: MNHEY, SMNVEV (reference sequence).

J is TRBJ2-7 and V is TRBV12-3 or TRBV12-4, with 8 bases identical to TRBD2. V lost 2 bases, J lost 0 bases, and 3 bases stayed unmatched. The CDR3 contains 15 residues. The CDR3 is CASSLMREASYEQYF. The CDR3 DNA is TGTGCCAGCAGTTTAATGCGGGAGGCCTCCTACGAGCAGTACTTC.

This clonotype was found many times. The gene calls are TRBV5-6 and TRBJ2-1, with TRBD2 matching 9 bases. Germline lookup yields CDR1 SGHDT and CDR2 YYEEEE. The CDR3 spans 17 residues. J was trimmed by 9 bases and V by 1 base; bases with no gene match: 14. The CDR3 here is CASSLIVLAGPRGEQFF. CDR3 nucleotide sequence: TGTGCCAGCAGCTTGATCGTACTAGCGGGTCCTCGGGGTGAGCAGTTCTTC. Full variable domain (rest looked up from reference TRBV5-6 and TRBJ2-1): DAGVTQSPTHLIKTRGQQVTLRCSPKSGHDTVSWYQQALGQGPQFIFQYYEEEERQRGNFPDRFSGHQFPNYSSELNVNALLLGDSALYLCASSLIVLAGPRGEQFFGPGTRLTVL.

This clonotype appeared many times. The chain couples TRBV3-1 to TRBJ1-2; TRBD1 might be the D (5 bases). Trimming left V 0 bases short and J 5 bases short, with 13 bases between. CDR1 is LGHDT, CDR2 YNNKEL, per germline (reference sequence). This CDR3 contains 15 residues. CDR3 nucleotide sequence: TGTGCCAGCAGCCAAGATGGGAGGGGCGCTTATGGCTACACCTTC. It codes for CASSQDGRGAYGYTF.

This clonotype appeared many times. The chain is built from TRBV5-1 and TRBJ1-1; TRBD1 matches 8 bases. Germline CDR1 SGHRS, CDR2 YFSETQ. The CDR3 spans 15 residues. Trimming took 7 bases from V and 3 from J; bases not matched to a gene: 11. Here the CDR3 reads CASLGDGQGYTEAFF. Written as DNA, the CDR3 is TGCGCCAGCCTCGGGGATGGACAGGGCTACACTGAAGCTTTCTTT. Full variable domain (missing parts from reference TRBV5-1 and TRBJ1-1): KAGVTQTPRYLIKTRGQQVTLSCSPISGHRSVSWYQQTPGQGLQFLFEYFSETQRNKGNFPGRFSGRQFSNSRSEMNVSTLELGDSALYLCASLGDGQGYTEAFFGQGTRLTVV.

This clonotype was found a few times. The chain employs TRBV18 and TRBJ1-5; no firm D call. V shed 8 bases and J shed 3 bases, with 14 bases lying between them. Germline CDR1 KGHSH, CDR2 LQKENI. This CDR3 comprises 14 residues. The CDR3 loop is CASAKDGDNQPQHF. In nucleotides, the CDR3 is TGTGCCAGCGCAAAGGACGGAGACAATCAGCCCCAGCATTTT. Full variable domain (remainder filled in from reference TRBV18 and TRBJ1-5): NAGVMQNPRHLVRRRGQEARLRCSPMKGHSHVYWYRQLPEEGLKFMVYLQKENIIDESGMPKERFSAEFPKEGPSILRIQQVVRGDSAAYFCASAKDGDNQPQHFGDGTRLSIL.

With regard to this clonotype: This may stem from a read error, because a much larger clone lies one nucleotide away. The CDR3 region is CATSRDGRGGYPF. In DNA, the CDR3 is TGTGCCACCAGCAGAGATGGGAGGGGTGGCTACCCCTTC. This rearrangement joins TRBV15 to TRBJ1-2; D possibly corresponds to TRBD1 (5 bases). Per germline, CDR1 LNHNV and CDR2 YYDKDF (reference sequence). The CDR3 sequence is 13 residues long.

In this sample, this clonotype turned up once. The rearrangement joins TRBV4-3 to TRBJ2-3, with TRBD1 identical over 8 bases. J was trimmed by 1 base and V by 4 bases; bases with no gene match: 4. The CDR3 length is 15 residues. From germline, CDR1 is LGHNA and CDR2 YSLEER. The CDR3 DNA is TGCGCCAGCAGCCGGACAGGGTTCGGCACAGATACGCAGTATTTT. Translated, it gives CASSRTGFGTDTQYF.

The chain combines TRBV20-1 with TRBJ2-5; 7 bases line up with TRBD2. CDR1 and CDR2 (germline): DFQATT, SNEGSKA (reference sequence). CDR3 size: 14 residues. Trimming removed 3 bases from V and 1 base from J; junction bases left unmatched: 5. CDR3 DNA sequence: TGCAGTGCTAGTCGGGGGGAGCTCCAAGAGACCCAGTACTTC. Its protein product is CSASRGELQETQYF.

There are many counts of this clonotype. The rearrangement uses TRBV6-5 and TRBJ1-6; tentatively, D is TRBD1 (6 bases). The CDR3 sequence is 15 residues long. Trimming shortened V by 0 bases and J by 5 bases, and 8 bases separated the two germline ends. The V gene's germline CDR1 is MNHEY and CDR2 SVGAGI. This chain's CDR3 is CASSYSRTDNSPLHF. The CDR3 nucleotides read TGTGCCAGCAGTTACTCCCGGACAGATAATTCACCCCTCCACTTT.

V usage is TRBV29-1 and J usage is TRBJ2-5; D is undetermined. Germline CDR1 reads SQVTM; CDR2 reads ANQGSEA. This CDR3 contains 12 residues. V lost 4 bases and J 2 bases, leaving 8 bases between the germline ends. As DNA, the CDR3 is TGCAGCGTTGTAGCTTGGCAAGAGACCCAGTACTTC. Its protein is CSVVAWQETQYF.

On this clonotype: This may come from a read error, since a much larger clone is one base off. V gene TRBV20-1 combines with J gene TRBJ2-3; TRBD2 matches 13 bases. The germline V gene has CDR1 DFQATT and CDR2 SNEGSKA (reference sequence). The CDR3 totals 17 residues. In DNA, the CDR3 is TGCGGTGCTAAGCCGGGACTAGCGGGAATGCGGACAGATACGCAGTATTTT. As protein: CGAKPGLAGMRTDTQYF.

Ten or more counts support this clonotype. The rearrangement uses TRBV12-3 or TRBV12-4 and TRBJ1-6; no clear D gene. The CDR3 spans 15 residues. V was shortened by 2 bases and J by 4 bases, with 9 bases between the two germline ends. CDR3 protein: CASSLRAGYNSPLHF. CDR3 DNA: TGTGCCAGCAGTTTAAGGGCTGGGTATAATTCACCCCTCCACTTT.

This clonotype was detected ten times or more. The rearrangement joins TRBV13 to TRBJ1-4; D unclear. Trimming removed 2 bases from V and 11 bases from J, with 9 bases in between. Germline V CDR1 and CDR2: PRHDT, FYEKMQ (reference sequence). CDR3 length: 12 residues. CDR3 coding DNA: TGTGCCAGCAGCTTACAACGCGAGAAACTGTTTTTT. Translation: CASSLQREKLFF.

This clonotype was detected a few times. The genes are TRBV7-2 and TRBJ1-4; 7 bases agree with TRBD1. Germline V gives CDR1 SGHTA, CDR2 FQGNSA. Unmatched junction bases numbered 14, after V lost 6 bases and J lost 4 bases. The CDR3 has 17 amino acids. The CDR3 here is CASRDGARGGRNEKLFF. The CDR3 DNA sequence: TGTGCCAGCAGGGATGGGGCCAGGGGGGGCCGTAATGAAAAACTGTTTTTT.

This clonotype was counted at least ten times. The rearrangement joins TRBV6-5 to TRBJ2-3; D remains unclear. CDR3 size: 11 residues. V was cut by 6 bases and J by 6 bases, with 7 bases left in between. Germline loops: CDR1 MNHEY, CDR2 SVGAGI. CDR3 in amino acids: CASSRRDTQYF. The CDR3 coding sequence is TGTGCCAGCAGCCGCCGGGATACGCAGTATTTT.

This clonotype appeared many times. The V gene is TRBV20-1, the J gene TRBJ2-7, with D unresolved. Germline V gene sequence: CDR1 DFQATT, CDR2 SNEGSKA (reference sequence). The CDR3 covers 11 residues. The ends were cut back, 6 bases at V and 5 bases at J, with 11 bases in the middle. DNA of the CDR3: TGCAGTGCGAGCAGTTACGACGAGCAGTACTTC. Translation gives CSASSYDEQYF.